A single sample gave rise to the 28 T cell receptor beta chains below, sequenced in a study of blood T cell repertoires in COVID-19. Method: immunoSEQ multiplex PCR; TCRdb's copy keeps in-frame clones and lacks some. The sample yields 250,000 to 400,000 clones, more than 70% seen once. Sequencing input: peripheral blood. The receptors shown here come from a woman in her thirties with COVID-19, enrolled during active disease.

The rearrangement uses TRBV28 and TRBJ1-1, with 7 positions matching TRBD1. V trimming: 6 bases; J trimming: 4 bases; junction bases outside the gene matches: 2. Germline V gene data show CDR1 as MDHEN and CDR2 as SYDVKM. This CDR3 comprises 12 residues. The CDR3 coding sequence is TGTGCCAGCAGCCAGGGGGGCACTGAAGCTTTCTTT. Translating it yields CASSQGGTEAFF.

The gene calls are TRBV6-5 and TRBJ1-3; D perhaps matches TRBD1 (5 bases). Germline CDR1 reads MNHEY; CDR2 reads SVGAGI. Trimming shortened V by 0 bases and J by 1 base, and 10 bases separated the two germline ends. The CDR3 contains 16 residues. The CDR3 sequence is CASSYSNSGSGNTIYF. CDR3 DNA: TGTGCCAGCAGTTACTCGAATTCAGGGTCTGGAAACACCATATATTTT.

This chain uses TRBV7-9 with TRBJ1-6; TRBD1 aligns across 7 bases. The CDR3 is 15 amino acids. V shed 5 bases and J 10 bases; nucleotides not matched to a gene: 11. The germline gives CDR1 SEHNR, CDR2 FQNEAQ (reference sequence). This CDR3 reads CASSLTLGTVSPLHF. In DNA form, the CDR3 reads TGTGCCAGCAGCCTAACCCTGGGGACAGTGTCACCCCTCCACTTT.

The chain is built from TRBV18 and TRBJ1-4; TRBD1 matches 9 bases. CDR1 and CDR2 from the germline V gene are KGHSH and LQKENI. Trimming took 6 bases from V and 5 from J; bases not matched to a gene: 7. This CDR3 spans 15 amino acids. The CDR3 region is CASSQTGGLNEKLFF. The DNA of the CDR3 is TGTGCCAGCTCGCAAACAGGGGGCCTCAATGAAAAACTGTTTTTT. Combining the CDR3 with reference TRBV18 and TRBJ1-4 gives the whole variable domain NAGVMQNPRHLVRRRGQEARLRCSPMKGHSHVYWYRQLPEEGLKFMVYLQKENIIDESGMPKERFSAEFPKEGPSILRIQQVVRGDSAAYFCASSQTGGLNEKLFFGSGTQLSVL.

This clone was counted only a few times. The J gene is TRBJ2-2, the V gene TRBV4-2; possibly TRBD2 for D (5 bases). CDR1 and CDR2 (germline): LGHNA, YNFKEQ. Trimming left V 1 base short and J 6 bases short, with 9 bases between. CDR3 length equals 14 residues. The CDR3: CASSQVEGSGELFF. As DNA, the CDR3 is TGTGCCAGCAGCCAAGTAGAGGGCTCCGGGGAGCTGTTTTTT.

V gene TRBV21-1 combines with J gene TRBJ1-6; no check of the table's D call, TRBD1, against the DNA was made. TRBV21-1 is deemed a pseudogene. The CDR3 consists of 18 residues. The DNA for the CDR3 is TGTGCCAGCAGCATCGGGACACTAAAACGCTCCTATAATTCACCCCTCCACTTT. It codes for CASSIGTLKRSYNSPLHF.

The J gene is TRBJ2-1, the V gene TRBV19; possibly TRBD1 for D (6 bases). The CDR3 runs 16 residues. In germline, CDR1 is LNHDA, CDR2 SQIVND (reference sequence). V was pared by 7 bases and J by 2 bases, with 18 bases between. The CDR3 DNA reads TGTGCCAGTACCTCCCTAGTTGGGGGCCCCTACAATGAGCAGTTCTTC. This sequence encodes CASTSLVGGPYNEQFF.

This chain joins TRBV7-6 and TRBJ1-1; D might be TRBD1 (6 bases). The CDR3 has 16 residues. Trimming took 5 bases from V and 0 from J, leaving 16 bases between them. Germline CDR1 is SGHVS and CDR2 is FNYEAQ. The CDR3: CASSLKGGLMNTEAFF. The CDR3 coding sequence is TGTGCCAGCAGCCTGAAGGGGGGGCTCATGAACACTGAAGCTTTCTTT.

The chain's CDR3 is CASSPRQPQDGYTF. DNA of the CDR3: TGTGCCAGCAGCCCTCGACAGCCGCAAGATGGCTACACCTTC. The chain has TRBV7-9 and TRBJ1-2; a possible D gene is TRBD1 (5 bases). Trimming left V 5 bases short and J 6 bases short, with 16 bases between. This CDR3 is built from 14 residues. The V gene's germline CDR1 is SEHNR and CDR2 FQNEAQ (reference sequence).

The chain joins TRBV4-2 to TRBJ2-2; 10 bases line up with TRBD2. The V gene end was trimmed by 1 base and the J gene end by 0 bases; junction bases not matched to a gene: 2. The CDR3 has 17 amino acids. Germline V gives CDR1 LGHNA, CDR2 YNFKEQ. The CDR3: CASSQGSGGTNTGELFF. The CDR3, as DNA: TGTGCCAGCAGCCAAGGTAGCGGGGGGACGAACACCGGGGAGCTGTTTTTT.

The gene calls are TRBV5-1 and TRBJ1-4; 7 bases agree with TRBD1. After removal of 4 bases from V and 3 bases from J, the junction contained 6 bases not matched to a gene. CDR1 and CDR2 (germline): SGHRS, YFSETQ. The length of the CDR3 is 15 residues. This CDR3 reads CASSRTGEPNEKLFF. The CDR3 DNA sequence: TGCGCCAGCAGCCGTACAGGGGAACCTAATGAAAAACTGTTTTTT.

This chain links TRBV5-4 with TRBJ1-4; the match to TRBD1 covers 11 bases. Germline V gene data show CDR1 as SGHNT and CDR2 as YYREEE (reference sequence). V dropped 2 bases and J dropped 4; count of bases not matched to a gene: 4. The CDR3 length is 16 residues. CDR3 amino acids: CASSFRTGGLNEKLFF. In DNA, the CDR3 is TGTGCCAGCAGCTTTCGGACAGGGGGCCTTAATGAAAAACTGTTTTTT.

J is TRBJ1-6 and V is TRBV28; D remains unclear. Trimming pared 3 bases from V and 10 bases from J, leaving 13 bases between. The CDR3 runs 14 residues. Germline loops: CDR1 MDHEN, CDR2 SYDVKM. This chain's CDR3 is CASSFEGFGSPLHF. The CDR3 nucleotides are TGTGCCAGCAGTTTCGAGGGATTTGGATCACCCCTCCACTTT.

This clone was seen only a few times. For the CDR3, the DNA is TGCGCCAGCAGCCCGGACAGGGGCCGGGAAAAACTGTTTTTT. Residues: CASSPDRGREKLFF. V gene TRBV5-1 combines with J gene TRBJ1-4; TRBD1 matches 9 bases. V was clipped by 4 bases and J by 8 bases; unmatched bases: 6. Germline values: CDR1 SGHRS, CDR2 YFSETQ. The CDR3 covers 14 residues.

The chain has TRBV9 and TRBJ1-6; D is perhaps TRBD1 (5 bases). The CDR3 loop spans 15 amino acids. The germline V and J ends were trimmed by 2 bases and 11 bases, with 17 bases remaining between them. Per germline, CDR1 SGDLS and CDR2 YYNGEE. CDR3 protein: CASSVKPGRGTPLHF. The DNA of the CDR3 is TGTGCCAGCAGCGTCAAACCGGGACGGGGGACACCCCTCCACTTT.

This clone ranks as medium-sized (0.01 to 0.1%). V and J are TRBV6-2 or TRBV6-3 and TRBJ1-1; a weak D match, TRBD1 (5 bases). Trimming took 6 bases from V and 4 from J, leaving 18 bases between them. In germline, CDR1 is MNHEY, CDR2 SVGEGT. The CDR3 extends over 15 amino acids. CDR3 loop: CASSPRGEGATEAFF. CDR3 in DNA: TGTGCCAGCAGCCCTCGGGGGGAAGGGGCCACTGAAGCTTTCTTT.

V gene TRBV9 combines with J gene TRBJ1-2; TRBD1 matches 11 bases. This CDR3 is built from 14 residues. Looked up from germline, CDR1 is SGDLS and CDR2 is YYNGEE. Trimming at V came to 2 bases and at J to 7 bases, leaving 4 bases not matched to a gene. The DNA for the CDR3 is TGTGCCAGCAGCGTCGGGACAGGGGGAGTTGGCTACACCTTC. The encoded protein is CASSVGTGGVGYTF.

The chain joins TRBV6-4 to TRBJ1-2; D is uncertain. V lost 5 bases and J 8 bases, leaving 18 bases between the germline ends. CDR1 is MRHNA, CDR2 SNTAGT, per germline. This CDR3 has 14 amino acids. CDR3 sequence: CASSHQGVVRGYTF. As DNA, the CDR3 is TGTGCCAGCAGTCACCAAGGAGTAGTAAGGGGCTACACCTTC.

The gene calls are TRBV9 and TRBJ2-1, with a weak D call TRBD1 (6 bases). Per the germline V gene, CDR1 is SGDLS and CDR2 is YYNGEE. Trimming pared 0 bases from V and 10 bases from J, leaving 11 bases between. This CDR3 region has 13 residues. The CDR3 spells CASSVEETGEQFF. In nucleotides, the CDR3 is TGTGCCAGCAGCGTAGAAGAGACAGGAGAGCAGTTCTTC.

The chain recombines TRBV12-3 or TRBV12-4 with TRBJ2-1; 10 bases agree with TRBD2. The V gene end was trimmed by 6 bases and the J gene end by 15 bases; junction bases not matched to a gene: 5. The CDR3 is 11 amino acids. The CDR3: CASRLSGRPFF. The CDR3 coding sequence is TGTGCCAGCAGACTTAGCGGGAGGCCGTTCTTC.

The chain employs TRBV10-2 and TRBJ2-2, with D perhaps matching TRBD2 (6 bases). The CDR3 contains 15 residues. Trimming cost V 7 bases and J 0 bases, with 12 bases left between them. Germline V gene sequence: CDR1 WSHSY, CDR2 SAAADI. CDR3 in amino acids: CASTRTNANTGELFF. CDR3 bases: TGCGCCAGCACCAGGACTAACGCGAACACCGGGGAGCTGTTTTTT.

The rearrangement links TRBV7-9 to TRBJ2-3; D uncertain. CDR1 is SEHNR and CDR2 is FQNEAQ in the germline V gene (reference sequence). Trimming took 10 bases from V and 1 from J, leaving 9 bases between them. This CDR3 is 12 amino acids long. DNA for the CDR3: TGTGCCACCCAAATTCGCACAGATACGCAGTATTTT. Translated: CATQIRTDTQYF.

V is TRBV2 and J is TRBJ1-5; TRBD1 might be the D (6 bases). The CDR3 sequence is 14 residues long. Germline lookup yields CDR1 SNHLY and CDR2 FYNNEI. Trimming took 4 bases from V and 7 from J, leaving 14 bases between them. CDR3: CASSGTGSIQPQHF. CDR3 coding DNA: TGTGCCAGCAGTGGTACAGGGTCCATACAGCCCCAGCATTTT.

A single count supports this clone. CDR3 nucleotides: TGTGCCAGCAGCCAAGTTGGTGGAGGACTAGCGGGGGGGGCATGGTACTACAATGAGCAGTTCTTC. Translation gives CASSQVGGGLAGGAWYYNEQFF. This chain connects TRBV4-2 to TRBJ2-1; TRBD2 matches at 15 bases. Germline CDR1 reads LGHNA; CDR2 reads YNFKEQ. V trimming: 1 base; J trimming: 3 bases; junction bases outside the gene matches: 16. This CDR3 has 22 amino acids.

V and J are TRBV2 and TRBJ2-5; D might be TRBD2 (5 bases). From germline, CDR1 is SNHLY and CDR2 FYNNEI. Trimming cost V 7 bases and J 5 bases, with 17 bases left between them. The CDR3 is made up of 14 amino acids. CDR3 residues: CASTIATGLETQYF. CDR3 DNA sequence: TGTGCCAGCACCATCGCAACGGGGTTGGAGACCCAGTACTTC.

About this clone: Other DNA variants within this sample encode the same CDR3. The chain employs TRBV4-2 and TRBJ2-7; no clear D gene. Looked up from germline, CDR1 is LGHNA and CDR2 is YNFKEQ. With 3 bases removed from V and 7 bases from J, the gap between germline ends came to 7 bases. This CDR3 spans 11 amino acids. CDR3 coding DNA: TGTGCCAGCAGCCATAAGCGAGAGCAGTACTTC. It translates to CASSHKREQYF.

This clone was detected only a few times. The J gene is TRBJ1-5, the V gene TRBV3-1 (or the pseudogene TRBV3-2); no reliable D call. The CDR3 is 14 amino acids. Germline lookup yields CDR1 LGHDT and CDR2 YNNKEL (reference sequence). Trimming shortened V by 4 bases and J by 6 bases, and 13 bases separated the two germline ends. The chain's CDR3 is CASSRGGWGQPQHF. In DNA, the CDR3 is TGTGCCAGCAGCCGGGGAGGGTGGGGTCAGCCCCAGCATTTT.

This sequence joins TRBV6-5 and TRBJ1-5; a weak D match, TRBD1 (6 bases). Trimming left V 6 bases short and J 3 bases short, with 15 bases between. Germline values: CDR1 MNHEY, CDR2 SVGAGI. This CDR3 region has 15 residues. The CDR3 DNA follows: TGTGCCAGCAGCGGGCAGGGGAGGGTCAATCAGCCCCAGCATTTT. Its translation: CASSGQGRVNQPQHF.